This T cell receptor (beta chain) comes out of a study of CD8 T cells in Susac syndrome. Study-wide points: The study admitted that it had a relatively small number of individuals in its TCR sequencing and HLA analysis.

TCR beta was sequenced from blood CD8+ and CD4+ T cells. TEMRA cells were FACS-enriched, with CD8+ and CD4+ T cells isolated negatively. This CDR3 is built from 16 residues. Trimming pared 0 bases from V and 3 bases from J, leaving 15 bases between. Germline CDR1 and CDR2: ENHRY and SYGVKD. On this clonotype itself: Its antigen is as yet unknown.

RNA in amounts of about 0.5 to 1 ug was reverse transcribed with random hexamers. Multiplex immunoSEQ PCR targeted 54 Vbeta and 13 Jbeta TCR beta segments. TCRdb passed the immunoSEQ multiplex PCR reads through MiXCR, listing each CDR3 protein once. The sample has 150,000 to 200,000 distinct CDR3 sequences; 85% to 95% are singletons. Sequences were obtained from CD8+ T cells from PBMCs. The V gene is TRBV10-3, the J gene TRBJ2-7; D is unclear. This TCR was recovered from a human donor with multiple sclerosis. CDR3 loop: CAISESNSHLSYEQYF. The DNA for the CDR3 is TGTGCCATCAGTGAGTCTAACAGTCACCTAAGCTACGAGCAGTACTTC.